This T cell receptor beta chain was sequenced during a study of cytomegalovirus exposure and HLA in healthy donors. Whole-study results and caveats: There were several of the most significant clusters that appeared linked to common viral pathogens in a later analysis.

A remark on this clone: Its matching antigen is unknown.

There are 14 residues in the CDR3. V shed 7 bases, J shed 3 bases, and the junction held 9 bases outside the gene matches. Germline CDR1 is WNHNN and CDR2 is SYGVQD (reference sequence). The PCR used 60 Vbeta and 13 Jbeta primers. Here immunoSEQ multiplex PCR was the method, and the copy in TCRdb shows in-frame clones only, minus some. The data contain 99,000 or so clones, 70% to 80% of them singletons. This sequence was found in a male donor in good health and CMV-seropositive. The rearrangement uses TRBV10-1 and TRBJ2-7; the match to TRBD1 covers 7 bases. The sample was PBMCs. For the CDR3, the DNA is TGCGCCAGCATGAGGGGACAGATATTCTACGAGCAGTACTTC. Its protein is CASMRGQIFYEQYF.